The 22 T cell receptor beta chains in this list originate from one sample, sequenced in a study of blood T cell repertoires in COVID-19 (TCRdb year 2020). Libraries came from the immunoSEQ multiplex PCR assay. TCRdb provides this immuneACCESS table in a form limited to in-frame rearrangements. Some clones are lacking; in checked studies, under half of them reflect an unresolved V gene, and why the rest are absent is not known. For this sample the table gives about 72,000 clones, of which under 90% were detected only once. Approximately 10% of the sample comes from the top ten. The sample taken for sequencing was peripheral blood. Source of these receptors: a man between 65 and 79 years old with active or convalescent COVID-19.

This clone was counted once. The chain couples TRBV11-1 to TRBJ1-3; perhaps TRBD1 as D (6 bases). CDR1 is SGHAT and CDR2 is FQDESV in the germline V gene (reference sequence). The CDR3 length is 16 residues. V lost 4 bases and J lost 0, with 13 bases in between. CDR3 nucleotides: TGTGCCAGCAGCTCCCGACAGGTCGTCTCTGGAAACACCATATATTTT. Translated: CASSSRQVVSGNTIYF.

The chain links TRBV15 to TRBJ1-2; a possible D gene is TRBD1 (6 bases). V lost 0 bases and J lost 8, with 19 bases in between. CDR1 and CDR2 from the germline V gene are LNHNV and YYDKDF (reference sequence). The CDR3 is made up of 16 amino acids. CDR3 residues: CATSRDIYARGGGYTF. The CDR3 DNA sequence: TGTGCCACCAGCAGAGATATTTACGCGCGCGGGGGCGGCTACACCTTC. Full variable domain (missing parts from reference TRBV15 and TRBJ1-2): DAMVIQNPRYQVTQFGKPVTLSCSQTLNHNVMYWYQQKSSQAPKLLFHYYDKDFNNEADTPDNFQSRRPNTSFCFLDIRSPGLGDTAMYLCATSRDIYARGGGYTFGSGTRLTVV.

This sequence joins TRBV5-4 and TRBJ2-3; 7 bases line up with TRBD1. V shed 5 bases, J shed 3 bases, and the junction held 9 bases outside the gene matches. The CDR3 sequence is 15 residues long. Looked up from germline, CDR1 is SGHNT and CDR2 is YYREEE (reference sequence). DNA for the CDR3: TGTGCCAGCAGTCCCAAGGGGGCATGGACAGATACGCAGTATTTT. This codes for CASSPKGAWTDTQYF.

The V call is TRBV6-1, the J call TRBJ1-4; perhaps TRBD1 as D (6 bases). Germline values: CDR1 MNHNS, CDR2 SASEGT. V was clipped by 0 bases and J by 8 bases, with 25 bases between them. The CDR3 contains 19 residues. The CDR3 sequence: CASSEALGGGLAFREKLFF. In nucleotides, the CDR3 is TGTGCCAGCAGTGAAGCGCTTGGGGGGGGGCTGGCTTTTAGAGAAAAACTGTTTTTT.

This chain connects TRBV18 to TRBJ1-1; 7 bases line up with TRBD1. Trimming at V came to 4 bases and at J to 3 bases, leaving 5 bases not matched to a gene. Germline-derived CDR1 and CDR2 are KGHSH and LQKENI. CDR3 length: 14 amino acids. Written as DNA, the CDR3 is TGTGCCAGCTCACAGCAGGGGGGAGACACTGAAGCTTTCTTT. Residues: CASSQQGGDTEAFF.

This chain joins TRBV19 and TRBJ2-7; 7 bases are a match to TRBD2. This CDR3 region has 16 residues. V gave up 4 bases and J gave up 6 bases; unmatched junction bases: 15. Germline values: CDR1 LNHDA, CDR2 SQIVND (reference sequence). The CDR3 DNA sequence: TGTGCCAGTAGTACGTGGGACGCCCGCGGGAGCGGCGAGCAGTACTTC. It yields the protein CASSTWDARGSGEQYF.

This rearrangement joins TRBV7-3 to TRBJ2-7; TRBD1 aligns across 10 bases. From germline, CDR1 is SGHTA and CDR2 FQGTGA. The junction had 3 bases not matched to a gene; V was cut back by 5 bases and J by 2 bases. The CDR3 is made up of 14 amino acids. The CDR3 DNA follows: TGTGCCAGCAGCGCCGGACAGGGGGCCTACGAGCAGTACTTC. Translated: CASSAGQGAYEQYF.

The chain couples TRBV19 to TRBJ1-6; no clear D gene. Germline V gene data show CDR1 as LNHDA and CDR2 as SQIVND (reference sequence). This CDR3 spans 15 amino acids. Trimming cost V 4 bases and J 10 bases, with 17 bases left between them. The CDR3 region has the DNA TGTGCCAGTAGTACCTCCCCGGGGAGCGGATCACCCCTCCACTTT. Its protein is CASSTSPGSGSPLHF.

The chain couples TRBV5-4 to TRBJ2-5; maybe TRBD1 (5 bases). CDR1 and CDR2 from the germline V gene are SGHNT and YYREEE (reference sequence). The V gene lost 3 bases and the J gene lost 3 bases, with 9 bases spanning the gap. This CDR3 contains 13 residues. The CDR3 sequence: CASSSTAEETQYF. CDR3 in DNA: TGTGCCAGCAGCTCGACAGCAGAAGAGACCCAGTACTTC.

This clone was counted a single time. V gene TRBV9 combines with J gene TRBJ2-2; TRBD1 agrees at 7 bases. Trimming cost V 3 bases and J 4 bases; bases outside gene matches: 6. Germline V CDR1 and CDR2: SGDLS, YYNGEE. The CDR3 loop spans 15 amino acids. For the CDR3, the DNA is TGTGCCAGCAGCGAGAAACAGGGGTCCACCGGGGAGCTGTTTTTT. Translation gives CASSEKQGSTGELFF.

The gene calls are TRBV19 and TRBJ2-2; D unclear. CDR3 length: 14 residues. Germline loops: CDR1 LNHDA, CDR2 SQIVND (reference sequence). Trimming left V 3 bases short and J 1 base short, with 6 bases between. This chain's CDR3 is CASSMRRNTGELFF. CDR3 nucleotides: TGTGCCAGTAGTATGCGCCGGAACACCGGGGAGCTGTTTTTT.

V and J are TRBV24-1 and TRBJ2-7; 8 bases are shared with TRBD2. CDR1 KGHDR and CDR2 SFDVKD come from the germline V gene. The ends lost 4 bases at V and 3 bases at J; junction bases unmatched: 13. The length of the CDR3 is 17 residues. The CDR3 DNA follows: TGTGCCACCAGTGACTCCGACGGGGGGGCGCGGGGCTACGAGCAGTACTTC. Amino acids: CATSDSDGGARGYEQYF.

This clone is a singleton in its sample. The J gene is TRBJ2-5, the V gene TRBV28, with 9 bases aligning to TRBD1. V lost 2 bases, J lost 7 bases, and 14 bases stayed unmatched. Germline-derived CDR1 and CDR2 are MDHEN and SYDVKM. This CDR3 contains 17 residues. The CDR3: CASSLGGTGYPRGTQYF. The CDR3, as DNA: TGTGCCAGCAGTTTAGGAGGGACAGGGTACCCTCGGGGGACCCAGTACTTC.

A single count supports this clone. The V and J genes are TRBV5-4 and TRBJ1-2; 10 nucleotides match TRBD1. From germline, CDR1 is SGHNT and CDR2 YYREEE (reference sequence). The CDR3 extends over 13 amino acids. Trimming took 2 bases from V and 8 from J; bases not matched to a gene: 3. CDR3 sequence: CASSFRDRGGYTF. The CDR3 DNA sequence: TGTGCCAGCAGCTTCCGGGACAGGGGCGGCTACACCTTC.

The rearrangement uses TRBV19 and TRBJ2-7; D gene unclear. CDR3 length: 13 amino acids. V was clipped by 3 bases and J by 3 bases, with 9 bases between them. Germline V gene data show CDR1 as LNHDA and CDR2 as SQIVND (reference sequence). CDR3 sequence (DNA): TGTGCCAGTAGTATCGGCCACTACTACGAGCAGTACTTC. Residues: CASSIGHYYEQYF.

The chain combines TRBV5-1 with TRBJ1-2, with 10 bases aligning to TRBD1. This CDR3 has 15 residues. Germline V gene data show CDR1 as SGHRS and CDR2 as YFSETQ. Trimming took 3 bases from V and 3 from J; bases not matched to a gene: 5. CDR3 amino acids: CASSWGTGVDYGYTF. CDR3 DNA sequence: TGCGCCAGCAGCTGGGGGACAGGGGTGGACTATGGCTACACCTTC.

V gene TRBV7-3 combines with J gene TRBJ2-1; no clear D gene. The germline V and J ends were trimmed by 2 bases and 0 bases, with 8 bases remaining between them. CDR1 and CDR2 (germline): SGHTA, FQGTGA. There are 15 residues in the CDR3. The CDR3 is CASSLAPSSYNEQFF. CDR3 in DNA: TGTGCCAGCAGCTTAGCTCCGAGCTCCTACAATGAGCAGTTCTTC.

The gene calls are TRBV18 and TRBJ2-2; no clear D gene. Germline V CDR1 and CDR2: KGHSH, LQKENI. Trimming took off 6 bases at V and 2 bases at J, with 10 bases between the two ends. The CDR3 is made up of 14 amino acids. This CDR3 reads CASSQTTNTGELFF. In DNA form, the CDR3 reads TGTGCCAGCTCCCAGACAACCAACACCGGGGAGCTGTTTTTT.

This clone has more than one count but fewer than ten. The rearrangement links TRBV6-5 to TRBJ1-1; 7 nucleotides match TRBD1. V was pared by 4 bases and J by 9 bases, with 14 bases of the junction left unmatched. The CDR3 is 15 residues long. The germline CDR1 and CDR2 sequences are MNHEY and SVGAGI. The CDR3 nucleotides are TGTGCCAGCAGTTCTAAGGGGGCGGCTCTCTTCCAAGCTTTCTTT. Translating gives CASSSKGAALFQAFF.

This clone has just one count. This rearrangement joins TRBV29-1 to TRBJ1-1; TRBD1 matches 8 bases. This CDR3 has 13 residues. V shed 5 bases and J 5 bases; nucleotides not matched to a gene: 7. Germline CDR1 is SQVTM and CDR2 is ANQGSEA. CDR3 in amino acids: CSVTQGVGTEAFF. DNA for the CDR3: TGCAGCGTTACACAGGGGGTTGGGACTGAAGCTTTCTTT.

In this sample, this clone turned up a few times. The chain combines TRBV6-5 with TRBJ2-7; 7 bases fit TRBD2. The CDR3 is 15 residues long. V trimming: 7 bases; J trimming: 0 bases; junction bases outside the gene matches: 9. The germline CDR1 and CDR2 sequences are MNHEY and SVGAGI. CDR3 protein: CASTPSGRSSYEQYF. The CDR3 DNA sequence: TGTGCCAGCACGCCTTCCGGGAGGTCCTCCTACGAGCAGTACTTC.

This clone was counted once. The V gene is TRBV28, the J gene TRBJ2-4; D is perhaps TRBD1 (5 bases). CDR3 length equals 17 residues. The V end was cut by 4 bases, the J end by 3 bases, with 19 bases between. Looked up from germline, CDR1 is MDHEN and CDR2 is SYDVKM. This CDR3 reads CASSYATPGRDKNIQYF. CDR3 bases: TGTGCCAGCAGTTATGCAACCCCAGGGCGAGACAAAAACATTCAGTACTTC.